This T cell receptor beta chain originates from a study of technical replicates of blood from a handful of donors. This CDR3 has 14 amino acids. V shed 5 bases, J shed 0 bases, and the junction held 1 base outside the gene matches. Per germline, CDR1 SGHRS and CDR2 YFSETQ. This clone has a handful of counts. Other DNA sequences in this specimen translate into the identical CDR3. Assay: immunoSEQ multiplex PCR; the TCRdb copy retains only in-frame clones and omits some. This table holds roughly 80,000 clones, around nine tenths found once. The receptor comes from a human donor in good health. The gene calls are TRBV5-1 and TRBJ2-3; 9 bases match TRBD1. The specimen sequenced was T cells isolated from PBMCs. In DNA form, the CDR3 reads TGCGCCAGCAGGGGGACAGGGAGCACAGATACGCAGTATTTT. It yields the protein CASRGTGSTDTQYF.